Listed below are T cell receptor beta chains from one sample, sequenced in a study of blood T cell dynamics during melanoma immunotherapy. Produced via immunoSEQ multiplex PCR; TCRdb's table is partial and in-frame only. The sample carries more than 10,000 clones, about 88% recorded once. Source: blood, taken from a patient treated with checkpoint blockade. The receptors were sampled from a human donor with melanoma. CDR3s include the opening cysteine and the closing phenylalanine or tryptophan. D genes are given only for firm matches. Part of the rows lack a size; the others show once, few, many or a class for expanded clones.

TGTGCCAGTAGTATGGGTTTGAGGAACGAGCAGTACTTC,CASSMGLRNEQYF,TRBV19,few,TRBJ2-7,-
TGTGCCAGCAGCCAAGTCGGACAAGCCAAAACTGCCTATGGCTACACCTTC,CASSQVGQAKTAYGYTF,TRBV14,once,TRBJ1-2,-
TGCAGCGTCAAGACTAGCGGGAATACGCAGTATTTT,CSVKTSGNTQYF,TRBV29-1,once,TRBJ2-3,TRBD2
TGTGCCAGCAGTCCAACCGAGCCCGGTAGCAATCAGCCCCAGCATTTT,CASSPTEPGSNQPQHF,TRBV4-2,-,TRBJ1-5,-
TGCGCCAGCAGCTTCGGACTACCCGGTTTGGACGAGCAGTACTTC,CASSFGLPGLDEQYF,TRBV5-1,-,TRBJ2-7,-
TGTGCCAGCAGCCCCCCTGACGGGGGACTGAGCACAGATACGCAGTATTTT,CASSPPDGGLSTDTQYF,TRBV7-2,-,TRBJ2-3,-
TGTGCCAGCAGCGATAGGACGGGACTAGCTCTGTCCAATGAGCAGTTCTTC,CASSDRTGLALSNEQFF,TRBV7-2,-,TRBJ2-1,TRBD2
TGTGCCATCAGTGCCGAGGGGGTCCAGCCCCAGCATTTT,CAISAEGVQPQHF,TRBV10-3,-,TRBJ1-5,-
TGTGCCAGCGCGGGCAGGGCCACTGAAGCTTTCTTT,CASAGRATEAFF,TRBV7-9,-,TRBJ1-1,-
TGTGCCAGCAGCCCCACCAGGGGGCCGAACACTGAAGCTTTCTTT,CASSPTRGPNTEAFF,TRBV7-2,-,TRBJ1-1,TRBD1
TGTGCCAGCAGCTTCCCGGGGGTGAGAGAGACCCAGTACTTC,CASSFPGVRETQYF,TRBV5-6,-,TRBJ2-5,-
TGTGCCAGCAGTTCGGTATCTGGGGCCAACGTCCTGACTTTC,CASSSVSGANVLTF,TRBV6-5,-,TRBJ2-6,-
TGCAGCGCTTCAGGGGGACTGAACACTGAAGCTTTCTTT,CSASGGLNTEAFF,TRBV29-1,-,TRBJ1-1,TRBD1
TGTGCCAGCAGACTAGCGGAGGTCGGGGAGCTGTTTTTT,CASRLAEVGELFF,TRBV5-6,-,TRBJ2-2,TRBD2
TGTGCCAGCAGACCACGACAGGGTCTCTATGGCTACACCTTC,CASRPRQGLYGYTF,TRBV27,once,TRBJ1-2,TRBD1
TGTGCCAGCAGTGGATCGGGACCGAGCTCCTACAATGAGCAGTTCTTC,CASSGSGPSSYNEQFF,TRBV25-1,-,TRBJ2-1,-
TGTGCCAGTAGTATGGTCCAGAGAATTAGCAATCAGCCCCAGCATTTT,CASSMVQRISNQPQHF,TRBV19,-,TRBJ1-5,-
TGCGCCAGCAGCCAAGATCTTGAACAGGGGGGTCAGCCCCAGCATTTT,CASSQDLEQGGQPQHF,TRBV4-1,few,TRBJ1-5,TRBD1
TGTGCCAGTAGTATAAAAACCGGCCACTACTCCTACGAGCAGTACTTC,CASSIKTGHYSYEQYF,TRBV19,once,TRBJ2-7,-
TGCGCCAGCAGCTTGGGAGGGCGCGATACGCAGTATTTT,CASSLGGRDTQYF,TRBV5-1,-,TRBJ2-3,-
TGTGCCAGCAGCGTAGGGGCAGGGGCCTACGAGCAGTACTTC,CASSVGAGAYEQYF,TRBV9,once,TRBJ2-7,-
TGTGCCAGTAAAGGGAACCCCCCCGAGGCTTTCTTT,CASKGNPPEAFF,TRBV19,-,TRBJ1-1,-
TGCGCCAGCAGCCTCGAAGCGGGGGAGGCCTACGAGCAGTACTTC,CASSLEAGEAYEQYF,TRBV5-1,-,TRBJ2-7,TRBD2
TGTGCCAGCAGCGTAACTAGCGGGAGTTCCCGAGTAGGTGTGGATACGCAGTATTTT,CASSVTSGSSRVGVDTQYF,TRBV5-4,-,TRBJ2-3,TRBD2
TGTGCCAGCAGCGATGGGGGAGGGACCGGGGCTAATGAAAAACTGTTTTTT,CASSDGGGTGANEKLFF,TRBV7-9,-,TRBJ1-4,-
TGTGCCAGCAGCTTGACTAGCGGATATAGCACAGATACGCAGTATTTT,CASSLTSGYSTDTQYF,TRBV7-9,-,TRBJ2-3,TRBD2
TGTGCCAGCAGCTTAAATGTGGCTGATACGCAGTATTTT,CASSLNVADTQYF,TRBV11-3,-,TRBJ2-3,-
TGTGCCAGCAGTTATCCGCAGGGGGTATTCTACGAGCAGTACTTC,CASSYPQGVFYEQYF,TRBV6-6,few,TRBJ2-7,TRBD1
TGTGCCACCAGCAGAGATGAGGGACAGGGATATAGCAATCAGCCCCAGCATTTT,CATSRDEGQGYSNQPQHF,TRBV15,-,TRBJ1-5,TRBD1
TGTGCCAGCAGCTTAGTTGATTACCAGGGAGGCTACACCTTC,CASSLVDYQGGYTF,TRBV7-2,few,TRBJ1-2,-
TGCGCCAGCAGCCTAATTCCGGGACAGGGAACCGGGGAGCTGTTTTTT,CASSLIPGQGTGELFF,TRBV5-1,-,TRBJ2-2,TRBD1